This T cell receptor (beta chain) was identified in a study of blood T cells in healthy people across ages. Study-wide background: Template switching caught about one barcoded beta molecule for each two T cells. General study results and limits: A greater number of naive CD4+ cells and higher diversity distinguished long-lived donors from aged donors.

The germline V gene has CDR1 LGHDT and CDR2 YNNKEL (reference sequence). The CDR3 consists of 13 residues. As to this clonotype: Antigen unknown.

Combining a sample-barcoded 5' primer with a J-beta primer mix, a second PCR ran for about 7 to 11 cycles. The template-switch adaptor was a 5' adaptor with 12 random nucleotides. It tagged each cDNA molecule. In TCRdb, the 5' RACE reads were re-called with MiXCR into one record per CDR3 protein. The sample holds 750,000 to 1,000,000 distinct CDR3 sequences; roughly 28% are singletons and the top ten take roughly 10%. The same sample was also used in a study of T cells of mothers and their children. Per that study: Healthy Caucasian mothers, three in number, and their six children were the donors.

The sequence came from a woman aged 40 to 49 in good health. The chain joins TRBV3-1 to TRBJ2-5, with D unclear. The DNA matches TRBJ2-7 better at its end, which makes the J call doubtful. Sequencing used blood. The DNA for the CDR3 is TGTGCCAGCAGCCAATTGGAGACGCACGAGCAGTACTTC. As protein: CASSQLETHEQYF.